Following are 10 T cell receptor beta chains from one sample sequenced in a study of identical twins. A single record per CDR3 protein comes from TCRdb applying MiXCR to the 5' RACE reads. The sample shows 1.5 million or so distinct CDR3 sequences, 25% to 35% of them seen only once. Sequences were obtained from cord blood. All receptors derive from a newborn girl in good health.

This clonotype has just a few counts. V usage is TRBV7-8 and J usage is TRBJ2-5; D is tentatively TRBD1 or TRBD2 (5 bases each). There are 12 residues in the CDR3. V was cut by 7 bases and J by 4 bases, with 10 bases left in between. Germline V lookup: CDR1 SGHVS, CDR2 FQNEAQ. Written as DNA, the CDR3 is TGTGCCAGCATCCGGGACGGAGAGACCCAGTACTTC. Translating it yields CASIRDGETQYF.

This clonotype was picked up one time. V and J are TRBV28 and TRBJ2-1; D not resolved. This CDR3 contains 14 residues. Germline assignment: CDR1 MDHEN and CDR2 SYDVKM. The V and J ends lost 8 bases and 6 bases respectively, with 17 bases between them. CDR3 residues: CASLSGRVGNEQFF. The CDR3 DNA is TGTGCCAGCCTGTCCGGGCGAGTGGGCAATGAGCAGTTCTTC.

On this clonotype: Mismatch with germline at one junction end may stem from a read error. The chain combines TRBV3-1 with TRBJ1-1; D is uncertain. The CDR3 contains 19 residues. Germline V gene lookup returns CDR1 LGHDT and CDR2 YNNKEL (reference sequence). The CDR3 DNA reads as TGTGCCAGCAGCCCCCGATGGAATGGGTGGACCTCTATAGGCACTGATGCTTTCTTT. As protein: CASSPRWNGWTSIGTDAFF.

Worth noting for this clonotype: The junction departs from the called germline gene at one end, perhaps through a read error. The chain employs TRBV5-1 and TRBJ2-1; 12 bases map to TRBD2. The last part of the DNA fits TRBJ2-7 better; the J call may be wrong. The CDR3 totals 15 residues. CDR1 and CDR2 (germline): SGHRS, YFSETQ. In DNA form, the CDR3 reads TGTGCCAGCAGCCCCGGGACTAGCGGGTACAATGAGCAGTACTTC. Amino acid sequence: CASSPGTSGYNEQYF.

In this sample, this clonotype turned up a few times. The V call is TRBV27, the J call TRBJ2-1; TRBD1 is a possible D gene (6 bases). The length of the CDR3 is 15 residues. Germline V lookup: CDR1 MNHEY, CDR2 SMNVEV (reference sequence). V lost 8 bases, J lost 7 bases, and 21 bases lay in between. The CDR3 sequence: CASQQGPDYWNEQFF. The CDR3 DNA reads as TGTGCCAGCCAACAGGGTCCCGACTACTGGAATGAGCAGTTCTTC.

The gene calls are TRBV27 and TRBJ2-5; D perhaps matches TRBD1 (6 bases). Matching the DNA end better, TRBJ2-7 makes the J call doubtful. Germline CDR1 is MNHEY and CDR2 is SMNVEV (reference sequence). The CDR3 has 13 residues. The CDR3 reads CASSLSTGREQYF. The CDR3 nucleotides are TGTGCCAGCAGTTTATCAACAGGGCGCGAGCAGTACTTC.

This clonotype appeared a few times. The J gene is TRBJ2-7, the V gene TRBV4-1; D is unclear. The germline V and J ends were trimmed by 1 base and 5 bases, with 12 bases remaining between them. The CDR3 is 14 residues long. The germline V gene has CDR1 MGHRA and CDR2 YSYEKL. The CDR3 region is CASSQVVALNEQYF. Here the CDR3 DNA reads TGCGCCAGCAGCCAAGTAGTGGCCCTGAACGAGCAGTACTTC.

The chain recombines TRBV3-1 with TRBJ1-2, with a weak D call TRBD1 (5 bases). Germline loops: CDR1 LGHDT, CDR2 YNNKEL (reference sequence). This CDR3 spans 13 amino acids. Deletions cut 4 bases from V and 4 bases from J, with 10 bases between. CDR3 DNA sequence: TGTGCCAGCAGCCCGGACAAGGTCTATGGCTACACCTTC. Protein product: CASSPDKVYGYTF.

The V call is TRBV20-1, the J call TRBJ1-1; 7 nucleotides align to TRBD1. The CDR3 loop spans 15 amino acids. CDR1 is DFQATT, CDR2 SNEGSKA, per germline (reference sequence). The junction had 11 bases not matched to a gene; V was cut back by 4 bases and J by 3 bases. This chain's CDR3 is CSATKGSQGDTEAFF. CDR3 nucleotides: TGCAGTGCTACCAAAGGTTCCCAGGGGGACACTGAAGCTTTCTTT.

This chain connects TRBV12-3 or TRBV12-4 to TRBJ2-3; a possible D gene is TRBD2 (5 bases). Trimming removed 6 bases from V and 2 bases from J, with 12 bases in between. There are 14 residues in the CDR3. CDR3 bases: TGTGCCAGCAGGGAGGCTAGGTCCACAGATACGCAGTATTTT. Protein product: CASREARSTDTQYF.